This T cell receptor (beta chain) was obtained from a study of blood T cell repertoires in COVID-19. About the research overall: From the United States, Italy and Spain came samples of acute and convalescent COVID-19. The analysed material was cDNA or gDNA that came from T cells, B-cell-depleted T cells, or PBMCs.

Patients of the Seattle cohort, enrolled during active infection, were followed longitudinally. The germline V gene encodes CDR1 MNHEY and CDR2 SMNVEV (reference sequence). The V gene end was trimmed by 0 bases and the J gene end by 4 bases; junction bases not matched to a gene: 5. The CDR3 consists of 15 residues. Original processing notes: Cell counts per sample came from amplifying reference gene primers. Method: immunoSEQ multiplex PCR; TCRdb's copy keeps in-frame clones and lacks some. V and J calls and clone size are as listed in that table; D and trimming were resolved from the DNA. The top ten hold about 4.8% of the sample, which has about 160,000 clones, roughly 90% seen once.

The J gene is TRBJ1-1, the V gene TRBV27, with 7 bases lining up with TRBD1. This clonotype was sampled from a man between 25 and 39 years old with COVID-19, enrolled during active disease. Sequencing was performed on peripheral blood. This CDR3 reads CASSLSSRGSTEAFF. CDR3 in DNA: TGTGCCAGCAGTTTATCGAGCAGGGGGAGCACTGAAGCTTTCTTT.